Listed below are T cell receptor beta chains from one sample, sequenced in a study of T cells expressing NK-cell markers. After re-calling the 5' RACE reads, TCRdb lists one entry per CDR3 protein, DNA absent. Recorded for this sample: about 460,000 distinct CDR3 sequences. Sequencing used blood T cells: a sorted CD56 or NKG2C T cell subset, CD4+ or CD8+ T cells, or bulk PBMC T cells (not recorded which). The receptors come from a woman aged 45-59 years in good health. Each CDR3 is given with its conserved first and last residue.

V,J,CDR3
TRBV5-1,TRBJ2-7,CASSLAPGLRYEQYF
TRBV5-1,TRBJ2-7,CASSLRTGKTYEQYF
TRBV12-3/TRBV12-4,TRBJ1-1,CASSTVSRPNTEAFF
TRBV7-8,TRBJ2-1,CASSLFRDWVTDEQFF
TRBV11-1,TRBJ2-7,CASSLAAPRGTSYEQYF
TRBV11-2,TRBJ2-1,CASSWNPAPPEQFF
TRBV5-1,TRBJ2-1,CASSLDGRGKQQFF
TRBV24-1,TRBJ2-1,CATSDGTRQFF
TRBV7-9,TRBJ1-1,CASSSRGGNTEAFF
TRBV5-1,TRBJ2-7,CASSLGRARDTLEQYF
TRBV7-2,TRBJ2-2,CASSNWGPGELFF
TRBV2,TRBJ2-3,CASSRTSGFTDTQYF
TRBV24-1,TRBJ2-2,CATAQGVPGELFF
TRBV27,TRBJ2-2,CASSSWAGTNTGELFF
TRBV7-3,TRBJ2-1,CASSSPVSSEQFF
TRBV11-2,TRBJ1-4,CASSPGHGDEKLFF
TRBV27,TRBJ2-4,CASSLYPAGAKNIQYF
TRBV29-1,TRBJ2-3,CSLKGFWVTDTQYF
TRBV6-5,TRBJ1-2,CASSYTSFGGYTF
TRBV4-2,TRBJ2-1,CASSQDPGGLAGAGEQFF
TRBV29-1,TRBJ2-5,CSAAPTANQETQYF
TRBV7-8,TRBJ1-6,CASSLPGIDRHSPLHF
TRBV12-3/TRBV12-4,TRBJ1-2,CASSLKGFPNYGYTF
TRBV20-1,TRBJ2-1,CSARTGTSWNEQFF
TRBV20-1,TRBJ2-3,CSARDPLAGADTQYF
TRBV10-3,TRBJ2-2,CATSGLANTGELFF
TRBV28,TRBJ2-1,CASSLAAGEQFF
TRBV24-1,TRBJ2-1,CATSDPTGTGYNEQFF
TRBV19,TRBJ2-2,CASSILASGMNTGELFF
TRBV20-1,TRBJ2-3,CSASTGTQGDTQYF
TRBV9,TRBJ2-1,CASSGQTRSFEQFF
TRBV20-1,TRBJ1-1,CSARDMGGGEAFF
TRBV20-1,TRBJ2-2,CSARLSGAGAPGELFF
TRBV15,TRBJ2-1,CATSRLAGESYNEQFF
TRBV6-1,TRBJ2-6,CASGVITSGANVLTF
TRBV6-2/TRBV6-3,TRBJ2-7,CASSRGGGQYF
TRBV20-1,TRBJ2-1,CSARLGTSGSNEQFF
TRBV6-5,TRBJ1-1,CASQLMGGMSEAFF
TRBV29-1,TRBJ2-3,CSAPRGWEDTQYF
TRBV9,TRBJ2-5,CASSVAVDRLQETQYF
TRBV7-9,TRBJ1-2,CASSSPIGYGYTF
TRBV5-1,TRBJ1-3,CASSLAREGGNTIYF
TRBV7-9,TRBJ2-1,CASVAGVSYNEQFF
TRBV6-5,TRBJ2-4,CASSRGGEAKNIQYF
TRBV6-5,TRBJ2-1,CASSYSIGTGGNNEQFF
TRBV20-1,TRBJ2-7,CSARGTVYEQYF
TRBV5-1,TRBJ2-3,CASSPGTQITDTQYF
TRBV9,TRBJ2-6,CASSSDRVTGANVLTF
TRBV12-3/TRBV12-4,TRBJ2-3,CASSPGFGSDADTQYF
TRBV29-1,TRBJ1-3,CSVETGLGNTIYF